The count of the clone carrying this TCR beta chain is one. These data originate in a study of blood T cell repertoires in COVID-19. Overall study: Sources were T cells, B-cell-depleted T cells, or PBMCs; the material itself was cDNA or gDNA.

This table comes from immunoSEQ multiplex PCR, and its TCRdb copy is limited to in-frame clones, with some not included. The data show approximately 140,000 clones, 87% seen once. V was pared by 6 bases and J by 5 bases, with 13 bases between. The CDR3 sequence is 13 residues long. In germline, CDR1 is MNHEY, CDR2 SVGAGI. Sequencing was performed on peripheral blood. The chain employs TRBV6-5 and TRBJ1-1; TRBD1 might be the D (5 bases). The TCR comes from a woman between 35 and 50 years old with acute or convalescent COVID-19. This chain's CDR3 is CASRPTRGTEAFF. Here the CDR3 DNA reads TGTGCCAGCAGGCCTACACGGGGGACTGAAGCTTTCTTT.